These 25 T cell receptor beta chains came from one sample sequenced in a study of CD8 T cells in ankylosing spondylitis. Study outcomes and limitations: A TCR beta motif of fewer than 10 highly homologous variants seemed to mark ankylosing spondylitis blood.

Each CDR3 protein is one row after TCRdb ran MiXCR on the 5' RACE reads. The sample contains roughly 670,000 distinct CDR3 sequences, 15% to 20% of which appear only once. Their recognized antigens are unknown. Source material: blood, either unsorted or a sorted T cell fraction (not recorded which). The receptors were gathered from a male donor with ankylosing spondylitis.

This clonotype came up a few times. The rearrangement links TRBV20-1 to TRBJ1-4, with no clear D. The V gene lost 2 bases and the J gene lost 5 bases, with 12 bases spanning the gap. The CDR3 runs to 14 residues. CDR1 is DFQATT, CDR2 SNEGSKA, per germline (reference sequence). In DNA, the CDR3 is TGCAGTGCTAGATCGGCAATTGGGAATGAAAAACTGTTTTTT. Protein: CSARSAIGNEKLFF.

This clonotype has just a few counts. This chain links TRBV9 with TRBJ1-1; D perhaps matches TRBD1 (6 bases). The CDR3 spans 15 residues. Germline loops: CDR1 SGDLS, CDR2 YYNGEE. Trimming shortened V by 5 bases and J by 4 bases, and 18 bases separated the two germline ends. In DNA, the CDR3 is TGTGCCAGCAGTCCCACCGGGGGGGCTGGCACTGAAGCTTTCTTT. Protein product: CASSPTGGAGTEAFF.

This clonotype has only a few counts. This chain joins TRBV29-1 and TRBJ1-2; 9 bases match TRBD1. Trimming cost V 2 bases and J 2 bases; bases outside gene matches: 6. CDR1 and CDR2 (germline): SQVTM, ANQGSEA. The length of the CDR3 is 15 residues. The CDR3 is CSVERGDRENYGYTF. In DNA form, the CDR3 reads TGCAGCGTTGAAAGGGGGGACAGGGAAAACTATGGCTACACCTTC.

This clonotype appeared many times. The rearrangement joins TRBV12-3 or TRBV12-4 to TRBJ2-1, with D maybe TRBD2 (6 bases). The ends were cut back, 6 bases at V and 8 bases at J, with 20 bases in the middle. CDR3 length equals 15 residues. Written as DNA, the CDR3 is TGTGCCAGCAGCTCCCGGGTTAGCGGTGTTGATGAGCAGTTCTTC. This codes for CASSSRVSGVDEQFF.

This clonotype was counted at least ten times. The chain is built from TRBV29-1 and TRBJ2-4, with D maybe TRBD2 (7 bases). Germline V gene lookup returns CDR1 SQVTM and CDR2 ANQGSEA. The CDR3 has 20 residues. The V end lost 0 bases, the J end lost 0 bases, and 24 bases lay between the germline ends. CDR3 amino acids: CSVEDRSGAGGLLAKNIQYF. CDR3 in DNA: TGCAGCGTTGAAGACCGCAGCGGGGCCGGGGGGCTATTAGCCAAAAACATTCAGTACTTC.

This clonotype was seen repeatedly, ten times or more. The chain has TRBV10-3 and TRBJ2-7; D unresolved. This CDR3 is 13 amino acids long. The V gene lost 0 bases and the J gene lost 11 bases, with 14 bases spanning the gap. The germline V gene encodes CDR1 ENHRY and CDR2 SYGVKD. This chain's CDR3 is CAISESTAGQEYF. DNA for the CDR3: TGTGCCATCAGTGAGTCGACTGCAGGCCAGGAGTACTTC.

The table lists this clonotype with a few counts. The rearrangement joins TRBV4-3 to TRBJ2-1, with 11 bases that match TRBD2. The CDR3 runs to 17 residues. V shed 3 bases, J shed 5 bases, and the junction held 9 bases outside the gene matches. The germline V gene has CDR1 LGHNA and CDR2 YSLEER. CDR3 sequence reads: CASSHGWTSGLNNEQFF. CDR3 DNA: TGCGCCAGCAGCCACGGATGGACTAGCGGGCTTAACAATGAGCAGTTCTTC.

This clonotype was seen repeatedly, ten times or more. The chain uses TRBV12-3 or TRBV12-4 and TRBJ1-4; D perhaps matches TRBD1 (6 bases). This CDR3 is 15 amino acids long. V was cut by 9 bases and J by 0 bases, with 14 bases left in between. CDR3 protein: CASNRGATTNEKLFF. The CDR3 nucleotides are TGTGCCAGTAACCGGGGGGCTACAACTAATGAAAAACTGTTTTTT.

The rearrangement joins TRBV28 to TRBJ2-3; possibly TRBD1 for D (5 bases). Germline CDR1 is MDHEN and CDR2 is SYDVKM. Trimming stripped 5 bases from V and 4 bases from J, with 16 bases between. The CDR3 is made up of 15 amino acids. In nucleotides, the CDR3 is TGTGCCAGCAGTCCCCGGGTGGGGCGAGCAGATACGCAGTATTTT. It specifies CASSPRVGRADTQYF.

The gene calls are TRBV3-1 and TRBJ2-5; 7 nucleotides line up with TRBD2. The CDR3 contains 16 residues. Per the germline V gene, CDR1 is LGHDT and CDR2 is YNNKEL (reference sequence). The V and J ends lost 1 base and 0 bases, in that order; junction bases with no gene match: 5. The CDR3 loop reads CASSQASSGHQETQYF. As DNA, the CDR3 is TGTGCCAGCAGCCAAGCGTCTAGCGGCCACCAAGAGACCCAGTACTTC.

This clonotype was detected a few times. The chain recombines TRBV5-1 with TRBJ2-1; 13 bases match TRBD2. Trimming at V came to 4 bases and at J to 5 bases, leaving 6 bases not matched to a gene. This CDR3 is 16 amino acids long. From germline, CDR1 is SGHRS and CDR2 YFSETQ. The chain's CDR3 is CASSLRGTSGDNEQFF. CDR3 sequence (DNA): TGCGCCAGCAGCCTGCGAGGGACTAGCGGGGACAATGAGCAGTTCTTC.

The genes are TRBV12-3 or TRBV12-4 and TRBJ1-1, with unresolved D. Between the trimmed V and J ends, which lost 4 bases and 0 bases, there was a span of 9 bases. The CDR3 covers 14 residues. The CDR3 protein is CASSSQVLNTEAFF. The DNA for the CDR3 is TGTGCCAGCAGTTCCCAGGTCTTGAACACTGAAGCTTTCTTT.

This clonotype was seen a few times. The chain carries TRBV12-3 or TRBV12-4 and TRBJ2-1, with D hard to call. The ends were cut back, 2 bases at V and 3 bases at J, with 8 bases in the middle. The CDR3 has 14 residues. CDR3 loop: CASSLRPDYNEQFF. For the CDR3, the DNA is TGTGCCAGCAGTTTAAGGCCGGACTACAATGAGCAGTTCTTC.

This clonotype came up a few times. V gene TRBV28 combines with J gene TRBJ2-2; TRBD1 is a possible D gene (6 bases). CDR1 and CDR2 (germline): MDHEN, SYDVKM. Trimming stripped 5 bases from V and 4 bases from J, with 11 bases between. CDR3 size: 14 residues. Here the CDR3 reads CASSPDRPTGELFF. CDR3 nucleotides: TGTGCCAGCAGTCCCGACAGGCCCACCGGGGAGCTGTTTTTT.

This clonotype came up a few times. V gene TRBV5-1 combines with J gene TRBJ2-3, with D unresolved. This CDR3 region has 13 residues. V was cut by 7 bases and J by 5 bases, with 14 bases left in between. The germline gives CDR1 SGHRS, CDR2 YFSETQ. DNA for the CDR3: TGCGCCAGCCGTTCGAAGACGGGAGATACGCAGTATTTT. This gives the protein CASRSKTGDTQYF.

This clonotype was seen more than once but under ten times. The CDR3 spells CASSYLTPPSPTNEKLFF. CDR3 DNA sequence: TGTGCCAGCAGTTACCTAACCCCCCCGAGTCCGACTAATGAAAAACTGTTTTTT. The chain combines TRBV6-5 with TRBJ1-4, with D unresolved. CDR3 size: 18 residues. With 2 bases removed from V and 2 bases from J, the gap between germline ends came to 18 bases. Germline CDR1 and CDR2: MNHEY and SVGAGI.

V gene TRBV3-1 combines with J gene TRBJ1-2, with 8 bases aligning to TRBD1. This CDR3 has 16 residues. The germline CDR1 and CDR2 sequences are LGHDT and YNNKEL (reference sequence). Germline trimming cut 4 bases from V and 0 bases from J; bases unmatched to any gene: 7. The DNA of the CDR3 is TGTGCCAGCAGCCCACGGGACAGGCGAACTAACTATGGCTACACCTTC. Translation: CASSPRDRRTNYGYTF. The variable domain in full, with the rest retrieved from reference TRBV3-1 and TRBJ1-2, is DTAVSQTPKYLVTQMGNDKSIKCEQNLGHDTMYWYKQDSKKFLKIMFSYNNKELIINETVPNRFSPKSPDKAHLNLHINSLELGDSAVYFCASSPRDRRTNYGYTFGSGTRLTVV.

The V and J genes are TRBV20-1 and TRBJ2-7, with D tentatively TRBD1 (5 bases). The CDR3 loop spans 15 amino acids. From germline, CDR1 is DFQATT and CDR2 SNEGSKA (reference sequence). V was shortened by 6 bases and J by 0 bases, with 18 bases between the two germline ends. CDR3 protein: CSAIENRQSSYEQYF. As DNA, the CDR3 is TGCAGTGCCATCGAGAACCGACAGAGCTCCTACGAGCAGTACTTC.

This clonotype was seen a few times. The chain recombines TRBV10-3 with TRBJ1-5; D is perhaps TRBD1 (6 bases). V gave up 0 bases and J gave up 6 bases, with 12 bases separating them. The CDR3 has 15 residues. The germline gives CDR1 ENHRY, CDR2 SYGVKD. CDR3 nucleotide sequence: TGTGCCATCAGTGAGTCCGGGCAGGGGAGTCAGCCCCAGCATTTT. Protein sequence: CAISESGQGSQPQHF.

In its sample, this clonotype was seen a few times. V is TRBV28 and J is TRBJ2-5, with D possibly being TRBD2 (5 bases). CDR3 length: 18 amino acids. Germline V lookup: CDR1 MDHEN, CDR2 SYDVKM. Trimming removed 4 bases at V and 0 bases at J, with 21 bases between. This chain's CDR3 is CASSSLSFREMYQETQYF. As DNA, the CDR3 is TGTGCCAGCAGTTCCCTTAGTTTCCGGGAAATGTACCAAGAGACCCAGTACTTC.

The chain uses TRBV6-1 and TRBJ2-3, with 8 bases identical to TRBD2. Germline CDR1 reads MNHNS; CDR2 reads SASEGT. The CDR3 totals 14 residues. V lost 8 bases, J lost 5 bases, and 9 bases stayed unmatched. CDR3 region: CASRGAGAEDTQYF. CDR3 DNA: TGTGCCAGCCGAGGAGCGGGAGCGGAAGATACGCAGTATTTT.

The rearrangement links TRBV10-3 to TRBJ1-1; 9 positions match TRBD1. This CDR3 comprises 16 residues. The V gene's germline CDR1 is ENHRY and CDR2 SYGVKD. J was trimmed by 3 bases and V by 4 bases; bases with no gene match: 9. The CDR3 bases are TGTGCCATCAGTGGGGGACAGGGCCCCGCAGACACTGAAGCTTTCTTT. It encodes CAISGGQGPADTEAFF.

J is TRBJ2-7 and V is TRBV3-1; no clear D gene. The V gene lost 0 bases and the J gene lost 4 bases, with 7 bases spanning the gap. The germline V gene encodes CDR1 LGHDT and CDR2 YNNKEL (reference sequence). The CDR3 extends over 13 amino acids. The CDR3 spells CASSQDFPYEQYF. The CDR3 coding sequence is TGTGCCAGCAGCCAAGATTTCCCTTACGAGCAGTACTTC.

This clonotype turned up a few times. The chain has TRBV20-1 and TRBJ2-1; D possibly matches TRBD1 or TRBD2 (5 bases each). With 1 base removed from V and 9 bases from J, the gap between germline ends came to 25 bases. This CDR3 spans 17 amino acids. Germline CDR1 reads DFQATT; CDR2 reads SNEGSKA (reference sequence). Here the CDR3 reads CSARGQRGGVPTIEQFF. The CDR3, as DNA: TGCAGTGCTAGAGGCCAGAGGGGCGGTGTGCCGACAATTGAGCAGTTCTTC.

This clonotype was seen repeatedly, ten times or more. CDR3 region: CASRQGMGTEAFF. CDR3 sequence (DNA): TGCGCCAGCAGACAGGGAATGGGCACTGAAGCTTTCTTT. This chain joins TRBV4-1 and TRBJ1-1; possibly TRBD1 for D (6 bases). Germline V gene data show CDR1 as MGHRA and CDR2 as YSYEKL. V lost 6 bases and J lost 4, with 12 bases in between. CDR3 size: 13 residues.